The rows below give T cell receptor beta chains drawn from one sample of a study of stem cell transplantation in POMP-related autoinflammatory disease. This table comes from immunoSEQ multiplex PCR, and its TCRdb copy is limited to in-frame clones, with some not included. The data hold some 29,000 clones, with 88% observed a single time. The source was CD4+ T cells from PBMCs, collected before stem cell transplantation. The receptors come from a human donor with POMP-related autoinflammation and immune dysregulation (PRAID). Both conserved end residues are part of each CDR3. A D gene is named only where the DNA matches it firmly. Size is stated for part of the rows, as once, few or many counts, or as a class when the clone is expanded.

v_gene	d_gene	j_gene	abundance	CDR3nt	CDR3aa
TRBV7-9	TRBD1	TRBJ1-5	NA	TGTGCCAGCAGCGACAGGGATCAGCCCCAGCATTTT	CASSDRDQPQHF
TRBV27	NA	TRBJ2-1	NA	TGTGCCAGCAGTCCCTCCCATATATACAATGAGCAGTTCTTC	CASSPSHIYNEQFF
TRBV7-7	NA	TRBJ2-2	NA	TGTGCCAGCAGCTTAGCGCCCGGGACGGCGAACACCGGGGAGCTGTTTTTT	CASSLAPGTANTGELFF
TRBV18	TRBD2	TRBJ2-7	few	TGTGCCAGCTCACCCGAAGCGGGGGGGCGCCACGAGCAGTACTTC	CASSPEAGGRHEQYF
TRBV5-4	NA	TRBJ1-2	NA	TGTGCCAGCAGCTTGACCGGGTTCGGTGGCTACACCTTC	CASSLTGFGGYTF
TRBV5-1	TRBD2	TRBJ2-6	once	TGCGCCAGCAGCTGGACTGCGGGAGGGACCTCTGGGGCCAACGTCCTGACTTTC	CASSWTAGGTSGANVLTF
TRBV4-1	NA	TRBJ1-1	NA	TGCGCCAGCAGCCATGGACGGGAGGATACTGAAGCTTTCTTT	CASSHGREDTEAFF
TRBV2	TRBD1	TRBJ2-3	NA	TGTGCCAGCAGGCCGACAGGGGGCACAGATACGCAGTATTTT	CASRPTGGTDTQYF
TRBV5-4	NA	TRBJ1-4	NA	TGTGCCAGCAGCTTTTTTCCGGGGGTAAAAAAGGAAAAACTGTTTTTT	CASSFFPGVKKEKLFF
TRBV19	NA	TRBJ1-5	NA	TGTGCCAGTAACTCGAGAAACGGGGGAAATGATCAGCCCCAGCATTTT	CASNSRNGGNDQPQHF
TRBV6-5	TRBD2	TRBJ2-3	NA	TGTGCCAGCAGTTACCGAGCGGGGGGGGATACGCAGTATTTT	CASSYRAGGDTQYF
TRBV5-1	NA	TRBJ1-2	NA	TGCGCCAGCACCTTAGGGGGGCTAGGGGCCTATGGCTACACCTTC	CASTLGGLGAYGYTF
TRBV5-1	NA	TRBJ2-5	NA	TGCGCCAGCAGCTTGGTGGCGGGGGCCCTCGGAGAGACCCAGTACTTC	CASSLVAGALGETQYF
TRBV5-4	NA	TRBJ1-2	NA	TGTGCCAGCAGTTTGCCCCCGGTGGAAACTTTCTATGGCTACACCTTC	CASSLPPVETFYGYTF
TRBV18	NA	TRBJ2-6	NA	TGTGCCAGCTCACCACCCGGAGGGCTCTCTGGGGCCAACGTCCTGACTTTC	CASSPPGGLSGANVLTF
TRBV5-4	TRBD1	TRBJ1-1	NA	TGTGCCAGCAGCTTGGTTGGAGGGGGCGCCGGCACTGAAGCTTTCTTT	CASSLVGGGAGTEAFF
TRBV6-5	NA	TRBJ2-5	once	TGTGCCAGCAGTTACTTCGGCGTGAGGGGAGAGACCCAGTACTTC	CASSYFGVRGETQYF
TRBV28	NA	TRBJ2-6	NA	TGTGCCAGCAGTTTACCGACAGGTGACCTCTCTGGGGCCAACGTCCTGACTTTC	CASSLPTGDLSGANVLTF
TRBV6-5	NA	TRBJ1-3	few	TGTGCCACGTGGCGGTCCTCTGGAAACACCATATATTTT	CATWRSSGNTIYF
TRBV9	NA	TRBJ1-1	few	TGTGCCAGCAACATGGGACACCCGAACACTGAAGCTTTCTTT	CASNMGHPNTEAFF
TRBV5-6	NA	TRBJ2-1	NA	TGTGCCAGCAGCTTGGTAGGGCGGAATGAGCAGTTCTTC	CASSLVGRNEQFF
TRBV5-6	NA	TRBJ1-2	NA	TGTGCCAGCCCGTTAGGGGGATTAACCTATGGCTACACCTTC	CASPLGGLTYGYTF
TRBV5-4	NA	TRBJ1-5	NA	TGTGCCAGCAGCTTGGACGGCTACAATCAGCCCCAGCATTTT	CASSLDGYNQPQHF
TRBV7-9	TRBD2	TRBJ2-7	NA	TGTGCCAGCAGCTTAGGGACGGGGCTAGCGGGAATCCACGAGCAGTACTTC	CASSLGTGLAGIHEQYF
TRBV6-5	TRBD2	TRBJ2-3	NA	TGTGCCAGCAGCCCCGGACTAGCGGCGAATACGCAGTATTTT	CASSPGLAANTQYF
TRBV6-5	NA	TRBJ2-5	NA	TGTGCCAGCAGTCGATATAGCGCGGAGGGGGAGACCCAGTACTTC	CASSRYSAEGETQYF
TRBV18	NA	TRBJ1-4	NA	TGTGCCAGCTCACCAGAAGGCTATGCAACTAATGAAAAACTGTTTTTT	CASSPEGYATNEKLFF
TRBV19	NA	TRBJ1-5	NA	TGTGCCAGTAGTATAGAGCAGAGAAATCAGCCCCAGCATTTT	CASSIEQRNQPQHF
TRBV5-1	NA	TRBJ1-2	NA	TGCGCCAGCAGCTTGGGACACTATGGCTACACCTTC	CASSLGHYGYTF
TRBV29-1	NA	TRBJ1-1	NA	TGCAGCGTTGAAAATCACGGGACTGAAGCTTTCTTT	CSVENHGTEAFF
TRBV19	NA	TRBJ2-3	NA	TGTGCCAGTAGTAGGGGACTCGATACAGATACGCAGTATTTT	CASSRGLDTDTQYF
TRBV19	TRBD1	TRBJ1-5	once	TGTGCCAGTAGTATATGGATTGGAAGGACAGGCGACTTTTATAGCAATCAGCCCCAGCATTTT	CASSIWIGRTGDFYSNQPQHF
TRBV19	TRBD2	TRBJ2-2	NA	TGTGCCAGTAGACCCCGGGGACTAGCGGGAGTATACACCGGGGAGCTGTTTTTT	CASRPRGLAGVYTGELFF
TRBV11-2	NA	TRBJ1-1	NA	TGTGCCAGCAGCTTCTTTCAGGGGAGGAGCACTGAAGCTTTCTTT	CASSFFQGRSTEAFF
TRBV18	NA	TRBJ1-5	NA	TGTGCCAGCTCACTAGACACAGACAATCAGCCCCAGCATTTT	CASSLDTDNQPQHF
TRBV2	TRBD1	TRBJ1-5	few	TGTGCCAGCGGGACAGGTTTCGGTCAGCCCCAGCATTTT	CASGTGFGQPQHF
TRBV6-5	TRBD1	TRBJ1-4	NA	TGTGCCAGCAGTTACGGCGGACAGGGCCCTAATGAAAAACTGTTTTTT	CASSYGGQGPNEKLFF
TRBV6-5	NA	TRBJ1-2	NA	TGTGCCAGCAGTTACGACAGAGCTAACTATGGCTACACCTTC	CASSYDRANYGYTF
TRBV4-1	TRBD2	TRBJ2-5	NA	TGCGCCAGCAGGGACGGACTAGCCCAAGAGACCCAGTACTTC	CASRDGLAQETQYF
TRBV10-3	TRBD1	TRBJ2-7	NA	TGTGCCATCAGACCGACAGGGAGCTCCTACGAGCAGTACTTC	CAIRPTGSSYEQYF
TRBV7-8	TRBD1	TRBJ1-6	NA	TGTGCCAGCCAACTAACGGCAAATGGGGGACAGGTTTACTCACCCCTCCACTTT	CASQLTANGGQVYSPLHF
TRBV7-2	NA	TRBJ2-5	NA	TGTGCCAGCAGCTTGTGGAGTCGGTCGGGTCAAGAGACCCAGTACTTC	CASSLWSRSGQETQYF
TRBV6-1	TRBD1	TRBJ1-2	NA	TGTGCCAGCAGTGAAGCCGGGACAGGGGTATACTATGGCTACACCTTC	CASSEAGTGVYYGYTF
TRBV18	NA	TRBJ2-5	NA	TGTGCCAGCTCACCCGGCGGCCAAGAGACCCAGTACTTC	CASSPGGQETQYF
TRBV6-1	NA	TRBJ1-5	NA	TGTGCCAGCAGGCCAGGCTTAATGAGCAATCAGCCCCAGCATTTT	CASRPGLMSNQPQHF
TRBV2	NA	TRBJ1-2	few	TGTGCCAGCCTAAGGGGGGGCGCACATGGCTACACCTTC	CASLRGGAHGYTF
TRBV7-9	NA	TRBJ2-6	NA	TGTGCCAGCAGCCACAGCTCTGGGGCCAACGTCCTGACTTTC	CASSHSSGANVLTF
TRBV5-4	NA	TRBJ1-1	NA	TGTGCCAGCAGCTTGGGCCAGCAGAACACTGAAGCTTTCTTT	CASSLGQQNTEAFF
TRBV7-9	TRBD1	TRBJ2-3	NA	TGTGCCAGCAGCTTAGCTGGACAGGGGGCAGATACGCAGTATTTT	CASSLAGQGADTQYF
TRBV9	TRBD1	TRBJ2-7	NA	TGTGCCAGCAGCGTAGCCGGGACAGGGGGCCCCTACGAGCAGTACTTC	CASSVAGTGGPYEQYF
TRBV9	NA	TRBJ1-4	NA	TGTGCCAGCAGCCCGGGTGGGAATCAAAGGGAAAAACTGTTTTTT	CASSPGGNQREKLFF
TRBV11-2	TRBD1	TRBJ1-2	NA	TGTGCCAGCGCCCTGACAGGGAGTTATGGCTACACCTTC	CASALTGSYGYTF
TRBV7-9	NA	TRBJ2-1	NA	TGTGCCAGCTCGAAAGGACTGGGTGGTGAGCAGTTCTTC	CASSKGLGGEQFF
TRBV2	TRBD1	TRBJ2-7	NA	TGTGCCAGCAGTTCTATCGGGACAGCCAGCTTC	CASSSIGTASF
TRBV5-4	NA	TRBJ1-1	NA	TGTGCCAGCAGCTTTTCCCAGAGCGTCACTGAAGCTTTCTTT	CASSFSQSVTEAFF
TRBV25-1	NA	TRBJ1-5	NA	TGTGCCAGCAGTGAGTATAACGAGCCCCAGCATTTT	CASSEYNEPQHF
TRBV13	NA	TRBJ1-1	NA	TGTGCCAGCAGCTTAGGACAGGGACGACTCATGAACACTGAAGCTTTCTTT	CASSLGQGRLMNTEAFF
TRBV28	TRBD2	TRBJ2-3	NA	TGTGCCAGCGCTACAGGGACTAGCGGGAGGGCCTGGACAGATACGCAGTATTTT	CASATGTSGRAWTDTQYF
TRBV4-1	NA	TRBJ2-3	NA	TGCGCCAGCAGCCAGGAGGGACTGCCCGATACGCAGTATTTT	CASSQEGLPDTQYF
TRBV7-3	TRBD1	TRBJ2-3	NA	TGTGCCAGCAGCCCCAAAGGGGGCGGAGATACGCAGTATTTT	CASSPKGGGDTQYF